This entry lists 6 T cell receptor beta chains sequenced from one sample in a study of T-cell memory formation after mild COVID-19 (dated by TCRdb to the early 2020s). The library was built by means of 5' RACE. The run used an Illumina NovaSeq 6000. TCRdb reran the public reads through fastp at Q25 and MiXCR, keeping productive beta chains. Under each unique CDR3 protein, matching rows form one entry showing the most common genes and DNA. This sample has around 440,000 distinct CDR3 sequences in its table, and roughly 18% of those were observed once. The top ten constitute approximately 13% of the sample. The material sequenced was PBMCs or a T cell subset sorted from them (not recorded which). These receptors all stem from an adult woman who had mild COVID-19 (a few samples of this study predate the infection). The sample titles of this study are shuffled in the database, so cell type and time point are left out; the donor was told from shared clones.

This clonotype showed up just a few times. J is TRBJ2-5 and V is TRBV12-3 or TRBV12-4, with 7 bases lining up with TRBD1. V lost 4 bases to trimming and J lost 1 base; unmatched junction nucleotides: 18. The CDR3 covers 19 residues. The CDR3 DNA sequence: TGTGCCAGCAGTTCTTCTTGGTGGGAGAGGGGGCAAGGCCAAGAGACCCAGTACTTC. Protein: CASSSSWWERGQGQETQYF.

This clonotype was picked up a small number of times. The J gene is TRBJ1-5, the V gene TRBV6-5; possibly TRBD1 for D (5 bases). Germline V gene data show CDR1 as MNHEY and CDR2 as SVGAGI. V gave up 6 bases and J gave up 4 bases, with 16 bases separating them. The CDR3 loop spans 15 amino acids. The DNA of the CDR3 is TGTGCCAGCAGAATGCGTTACGACAGTAATCAGCCCCAGCATTTT. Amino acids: CASRMRYDSNQPQHF.

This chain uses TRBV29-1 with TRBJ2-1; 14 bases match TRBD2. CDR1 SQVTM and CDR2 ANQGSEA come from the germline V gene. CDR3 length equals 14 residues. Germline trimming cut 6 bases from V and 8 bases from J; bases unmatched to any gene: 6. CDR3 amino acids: CSVAGLAGVYEQFF. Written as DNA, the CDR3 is TGCAGCGTCGCGGGACTAGCGGGAGTTTATGAGCAGTTCTTC.

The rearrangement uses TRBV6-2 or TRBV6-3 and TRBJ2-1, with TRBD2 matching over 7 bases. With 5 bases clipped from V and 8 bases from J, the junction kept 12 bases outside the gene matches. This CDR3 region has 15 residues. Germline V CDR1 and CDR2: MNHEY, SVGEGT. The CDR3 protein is CASSPILAERYEQFF. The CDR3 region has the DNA TGTGCCAGCAGTCCCATCCTAGCGGAGAGGTATGAGCAGTTCTTC.

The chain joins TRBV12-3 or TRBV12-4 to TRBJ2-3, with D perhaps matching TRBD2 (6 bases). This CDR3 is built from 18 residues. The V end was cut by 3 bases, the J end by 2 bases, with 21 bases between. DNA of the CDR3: TGTGCCAGCAGTTTGTTCGGGGGATCTGCTGAAGACACAGATACGCAGTATTTT. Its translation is CASSLFGGSAEDTDTQYF.

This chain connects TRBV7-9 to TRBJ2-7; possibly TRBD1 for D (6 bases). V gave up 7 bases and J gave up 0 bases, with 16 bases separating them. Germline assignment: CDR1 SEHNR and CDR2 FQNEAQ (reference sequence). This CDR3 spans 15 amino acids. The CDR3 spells CASTKTGDISYEQYF. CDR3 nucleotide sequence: TGTGCCAGCACCAAGACTGGGGACATCTCCTACGAGCAGTACTTC.